Listed below are T cell receptor beta chains from one sample, sequenced in a study of T cells in pancreatic ductal adenocarcinoma. Measured with immunoSEQ multiplex PCR; TCRdb has only the in-frame clones, and not every one. The sample gives about 9,000 clones, around 92% of which show up once; about 3.3% is in the top ten. What was sequenced was PBMCs. The source of these receptors is a human donor with pancreatic ductal adenocarcinoma. CDR3s include the opening cysteine and the closing phenylalanine or tryptophan. Each record gives: D gene, V gene, CDR3 protein. The D gene is left open where the match is weak.

D gene: .; V gene: TRBV7-9; CDR3 protein: CASSSWKGGEEAFF
D gene: TRBD1; V gene: TRBV5-5; CDR3 protein: CASSFLDRANQPQHF
D gene: TRBD2; V gene: TRBV19; CDR3 protein: CASSSWTSGTPYEQYF
D gene: .; V gene: TRBV7-2; CDR3 protein: CASSLAGEGGNTIYF
D gene: TRBD1; V gene: TRBV6-1; CDR3 protein: CASSVQGGNQPQHF
D gene: TRBD1; V gene: TRBV9; CDR3 protein: CASSVGTAPSTDTQYF
D gene: .; V gene: TRBV2; CDR3 protein: CASRGNRAGAGNTIYF
D gene: .; V gene: TRBV18; CDR3 protein: CASSREMKSYGYTF
D gene: .; V gene: TRBV28; CDR3 protein: CASSETNGETQYF
D gene: TRBD1; V gene: TRBV19; CDR3 protein: CASSIRAGGTYGYTF
D gene: TRBD1; V gene: TRBV11-3; CDR3 protein: CASSPQYDRVTPYEQYF
D gene: TRBD2; V gene: TRBV4-3; CDR3 protein: CASSQGGLAGWADTQYF
D gene: TRBD1; V gene: TRBV29-1; CDR3 protein: CSAERGRNTGELFF
D gene: .; V gene: TRBV9; CDR3 protein: CASSPKSGLISGNTIYF
D gene: TRBD2; V gene: TRBV7-2; CDR3 protein: CASLRLAGGTDTQYF
D gene: .; V gene: TRBV5-1; CDR3 protein: CASSTRDEQYF
D gene: TRBD1; V gene: TRBV18; CDR3 protein: CASSPNRGREETQYF
D gene: .; V gene: TRBV19; CDR3 protein: CASDPGQGTDTQYF
D gene: TRBD1; V gene: TRBV6-4; CDR3 protein: CASSGKPGQGIDTQYF
D gene: .; V gene: TRBV27; CDR3 protein: CASSQQGYEQYF
D gene: .; V gene: TRBV7-9; CDR3 protein: CASSPSITGANTGELFF
D gene: TRBD1; V gene: TRBV6-6; CDR3 protein: CASRTGVNTEAFF
D gene: .; V gene: TRBV28; CDR3 protein: CASSLLGGNYGYTF
D gene: TRBD2; V gene: TRBV28; CDR3 protein: CASTLRTMKTSGSQETQYF
D gene: TRBD1; V gene: TRBV7-2; CDR3 protein: CASSLEQGRNTIYF